This TCR beta chain was obtained from a study of OX40 agonist ivuxolimab in advanced cancers. For the study at large: All patients had ivuxolimab intravenously every 2 weeks at 0.01 to 10 mg/kg. Prior anti-PD-1, anti-PD-L1 or anti-CTLA-4 therapy was allowed; 30% to 40% had some.

V shed 4 bases, J shed 3 bases, and the junction held 2 bases outside the gene matches. Germline CDR1 MGHRA, CDR2 YSYEKL. The CDR3 runs 13 residues. On this clone itself: Its antigen remains unidentified.

This table comes from immunoSEQ multiplex PCR, and its TCRdb copy is limited to in-frame clones, with some not included. The sample includes about 22,000 clones, approximately 80% of them seen just once. Points from the study as a whole: At 0.1 to 3.0 mg/kg, clonal expansion of CD4+ and CD8+ blood T cells had occurred by week 6.

V usage is TRBV4-1 and J usage is TRBJ2-5, with 7 bases lining up with TRBD2. The clonotype comes from an adult with an advanced solid tumor such as melanoma, head and neck, liver or kidney cancer. Sequences were derived from CD4+ or CD8+ T cells sorted from blood, sampled in a trial of the OX40 agonist ivuxolimab. The CDR3 loop is CASSPGGKETQYF. The CDR3 nucleotides are TGCGCCAGCAGCCCCGGGGGGAAAGAGACCCAGTACTTC.